This T cell receptor (beta chain) was recovered during a study of blood T cell repertoires in COVID-19. The wider study: PBMCs, B-cell-depleted T cells, or T cells provided the cDNA or gDNA that made up the material.

Study members were between roughly 18 and 89 years old and lived in 20 to 25 US regions. Participant-reported clinical history was the basis for cohort assignment. The germline gives CDR1 MNHEY, CDR2 SVGAGI. J lost 3 bases, V lost 6 bases, and 7 bases had no gene match. CDR3 length: 15 amino acids. This table comes from immunoSEQ multiplex PCR, and its TCRdb copy is limited to in-frame clones, with some not included. This sample carries 200,000 to 300,000 clones, roughly 87% of them seen once, and the ten largest clones take 2% to 3%. This chain connects TRBV6-5 to TRBJ2-3; 9 bases line up with TRBD1. The source material was PBMCs or T cells enriched from blood (not recorded which). The clonotype comes from a woman aged 30 to 39 with acute COVID-19. CDR3: CASSFGTGRTDTQYF. Here the CDR3 DNA reads TGTGCCAGCAGCTTCGGGACAGGGCGGACAGATACGCAGTATTTT.